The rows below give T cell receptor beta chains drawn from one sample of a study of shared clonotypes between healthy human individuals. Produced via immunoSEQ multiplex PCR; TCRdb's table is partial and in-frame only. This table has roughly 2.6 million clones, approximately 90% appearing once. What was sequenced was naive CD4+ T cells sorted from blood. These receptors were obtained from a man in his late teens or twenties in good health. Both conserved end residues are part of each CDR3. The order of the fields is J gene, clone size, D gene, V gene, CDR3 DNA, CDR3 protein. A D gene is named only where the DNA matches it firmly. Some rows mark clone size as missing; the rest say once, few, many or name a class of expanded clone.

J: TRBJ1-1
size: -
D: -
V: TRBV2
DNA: TGTGCCAGCAGTGTGGCAGGGGTCACCACTGAAGCTTTCTTT
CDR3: CASSVAGVTTEAFF

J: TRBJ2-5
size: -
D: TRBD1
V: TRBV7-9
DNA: TGTGCCAGCAGCCCAGGGACAGGGGGGACCCAGTACTTC
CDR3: CASSPGTGGTQYF

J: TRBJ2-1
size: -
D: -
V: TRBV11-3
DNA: TGTGCCAGCAGCTTAGAACAGAATGAGCAGTTCTTC
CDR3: CASSLEQNEQFF

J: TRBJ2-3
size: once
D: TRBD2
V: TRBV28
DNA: TGTGCCAGTTTAAGGGGAGGGCTAAGCACAGATACGCAGTATTTT
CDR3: CASLRGGLSTDTQYF

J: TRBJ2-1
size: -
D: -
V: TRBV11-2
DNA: TGTGCCAGCAGCCGCCTCGGCTCCTCCAATGAGCAGTTCTTC
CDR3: CASSRLGSSNEQFF

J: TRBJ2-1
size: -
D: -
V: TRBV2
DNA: TGTGCCAGCAGTGATAATACGCTAGCAAGTGAGCAGTTCTTC
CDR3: CASSDNTLASEQFF

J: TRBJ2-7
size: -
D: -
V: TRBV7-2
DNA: TGTGCCAGCAGCTTGATGGAGGGCAGAGATTACGAGCAGTACTTC
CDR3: CASSLMEGRDYEQYF

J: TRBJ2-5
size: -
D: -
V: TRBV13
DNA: TGTGCCAGCAGCTTCCGGTTCCAAGAGACCCAGTACTTC
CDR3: CASSFRFQETQYF

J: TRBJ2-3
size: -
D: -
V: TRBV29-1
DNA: TGCAGCGTTGAGGGGCGATACACAGATACGCAGTATTTT
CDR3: CSVEGRYTDTQYF

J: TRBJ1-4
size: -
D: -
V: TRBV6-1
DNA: TGTGCCAGCATTACTGGAGGTGAAAAACTGTTTTTT
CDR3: CASITGGEKLFF

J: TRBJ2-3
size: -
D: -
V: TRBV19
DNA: TGTGCCAGTAGTATAGGGGATACCGGCACAGATACGCAGTATTTT
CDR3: CASSIGDTGTDTQYF

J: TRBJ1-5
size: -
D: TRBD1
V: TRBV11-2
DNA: TGTGCCAGCAGCTTGGCCGGGACAGCCAATCAGCCCCAGCATTTT
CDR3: CASSLAGTANQPQHF

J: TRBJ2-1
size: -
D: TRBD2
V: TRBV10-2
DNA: TGCGCCAGCAGTGCTAGGACTAGCGGCTACAATGAGCAGTTCTTC
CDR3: CASSARTSGYNEQFF

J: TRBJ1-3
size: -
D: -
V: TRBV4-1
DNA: TGCGCCAGCAGCCCGGGGATCGGGCACGGAAACACCATATATTTT
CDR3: CASSPGIGHGNTIYF

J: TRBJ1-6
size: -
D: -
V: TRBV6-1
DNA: TGTGCCAGCAGCTTCGACAGAGGTTCACCCCTCCACTTT
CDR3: CASSFDRGSPLHF

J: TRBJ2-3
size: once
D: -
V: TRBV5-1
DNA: TGCGCCAGCAGCTTGAAGAGGCTAGGGTTGTCAGATACGCAGTATTTT
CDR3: CASSLKRLGLSDTQYF

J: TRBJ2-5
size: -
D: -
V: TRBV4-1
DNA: TGCGCCAGCAGCAAAGTGGCGGGGTGGGCCCAAGAGACCCAGTACTTC
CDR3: CASSKVAGWAQETQYF

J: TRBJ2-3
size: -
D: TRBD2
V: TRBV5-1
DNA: TGCGCCAGCAGCTTCGCGGGGGGCGGGGATACGCAGTATTTT
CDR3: CASSFAGGGDTQYF

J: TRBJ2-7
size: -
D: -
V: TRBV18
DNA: TGTGCCAGCTCACCCCCGAGTGGCAGCTCCTACGAGCAGTACTTC
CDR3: CASSPPSGSSYEQYF

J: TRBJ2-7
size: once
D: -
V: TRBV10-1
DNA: TGCGCCAGCAGTGTTGGAGGGTCCGACGAGCAGTACTTC
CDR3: CASSVGGSDEQYF

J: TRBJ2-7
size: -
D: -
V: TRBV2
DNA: TGTGCCAGCAAGGGAACAGTTCACCGAGGGGTCTACGAGCAGTACTTC
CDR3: CASKGTVHRGVYEQYF

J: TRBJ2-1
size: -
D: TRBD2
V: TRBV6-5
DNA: TGTGCCAGCAGATTAGCGGGGGGGCTTGATGAGCAGTTCTTC
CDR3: CASRLAGGLDEQFF

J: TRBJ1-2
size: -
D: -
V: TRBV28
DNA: TGTGCCAGCAGTTTAAAAATCTATGGCTACACCTTC
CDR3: CASSLKIYGYTF

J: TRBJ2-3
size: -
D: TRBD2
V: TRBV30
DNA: TGTGCCTGGAGTGTCGGACTAGCAGTAACAGATACGCAGTATTTT
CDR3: CAWSVGLAVTDTQYF

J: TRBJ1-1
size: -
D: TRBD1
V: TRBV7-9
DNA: TGTGCCAGCAGCACTCGTCCCGGGACAGGGGGCGAAGCTTTCTTT
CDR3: CASSTRPGTGGEAFF

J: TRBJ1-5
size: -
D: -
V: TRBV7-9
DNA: TGTGCCAGCAGCTTAGGGGATCGAAGCAATCAGCCCCAGCATTTT
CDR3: CASSLGDRSNQPQHF

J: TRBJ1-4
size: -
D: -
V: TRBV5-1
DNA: TGCGCCAGCAGCTCCGGTAGAACAACTAATGAAAAACTGTTTTTT
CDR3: CASSSGRTTNEKLFF

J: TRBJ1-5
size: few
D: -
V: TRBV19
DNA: TGTGCCAGTAGCACGGGAGGACATAGCAATCAGCCCCAGCATTTT
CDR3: CASSTGGHSNQPQHF

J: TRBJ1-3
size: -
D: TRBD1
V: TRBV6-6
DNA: TGTGCCAGCAGCCGACTGGACAGGGGAAACACCATATATTTT
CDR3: CASSRLDRGNTIYF

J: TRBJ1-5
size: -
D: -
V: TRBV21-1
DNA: TGTGCCAGCAGCAAAGGTTCAGGAGGGAATCAGCCCCAGCATTTT
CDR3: CASSKGSGGNQPQHF

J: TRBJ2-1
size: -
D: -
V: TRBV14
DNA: TGTGCCAGCAGCTCCCCACTTCGGGTGGGCTCCTACAATGAGCAGTTCTTC
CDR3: CASSSPLRVGSYNEQFF

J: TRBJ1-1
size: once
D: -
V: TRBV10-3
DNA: TGTGCCATCAGTAAGACAGATTTGAACACTGAAGCTTTCTTT
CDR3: CAISKTDLNTEAFF

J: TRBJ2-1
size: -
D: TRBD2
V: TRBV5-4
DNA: TGTGCCAGCAGCTTACCGGGACTAGCGGGAGGCAATGAGCAGTTCTTC
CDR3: CASSLPGLAGGNEQFF

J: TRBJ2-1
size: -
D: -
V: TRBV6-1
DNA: TGTGCCAGCAGTCAGACAGGTGATGGTGAGCAGTTCTTC
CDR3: CASSQTGDGEQFF

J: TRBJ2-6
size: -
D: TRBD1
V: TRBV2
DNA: TGTGCCAGCAGAGGGACAGTACTACGGCGTGGGGCCAACGTCCTGACTTTC
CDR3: CASRGTVLRRGANVLTF

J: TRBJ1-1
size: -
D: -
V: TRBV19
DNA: TGTGCCAGTAGCGCAGGGAGTTGGACTGAAGCTTTCTTT
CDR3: CASSAGSWTEAFF

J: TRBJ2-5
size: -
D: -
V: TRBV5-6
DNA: TGTGCCAGCAGCTACGACTGGGCTGCAGAAGAGACCCAGTACTTC
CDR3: CASSYDWAAEETQYF

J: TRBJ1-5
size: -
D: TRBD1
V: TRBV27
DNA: TGTGCCAGCAGTTTATTTTTTCCGGGACAGGCACCTCAGCATTTT
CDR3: CASSLFFPGQAPQHF

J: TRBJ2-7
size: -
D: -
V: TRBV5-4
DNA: TGTGCCAGCAGCCCACCCCCCTCAGCGCAGGGGCCCTACGAGCAGTACTTC
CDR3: CASSPPPSAQGPYEQYF

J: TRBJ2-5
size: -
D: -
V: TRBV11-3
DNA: TGTGCCAGCAGCTTAGGTGGCGGACCCGGAGAGACCCAGTACTTC
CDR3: CASSLGGGPGETQYF

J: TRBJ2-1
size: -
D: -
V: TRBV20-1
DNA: TGCAGTGCTGGAGATCCCAGTGAGCAGTTCTTC
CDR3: CSAGDPSEQFF

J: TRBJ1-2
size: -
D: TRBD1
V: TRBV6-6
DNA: TGTGCCAGCAGTTACTTGGAGGGGGCGCAGGGCTACACCTTC
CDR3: CASSYLEGAQGYTF

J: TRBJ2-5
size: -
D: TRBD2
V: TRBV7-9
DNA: TGTGCCAGCAGCTTAGATTCGGGGGGGCAAGAGACCCAGTACTTC
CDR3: CASSLDSGGQETQYF

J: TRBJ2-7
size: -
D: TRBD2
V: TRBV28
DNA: TGTGCCAGCACCTCGGGGGCTAGCGGGTCCTACGAGCAGTACTTC
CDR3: CASTSGASGSYEQYF

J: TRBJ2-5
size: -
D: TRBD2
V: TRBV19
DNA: TGTGCCAGTAGAAAAAGCGGGAGCCCCCAAGAGACCCAGTACTTC
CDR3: CASRKSGSPQETQYF

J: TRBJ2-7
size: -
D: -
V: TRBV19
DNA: TGTGCCAGTAGGCCATCCGGGCGGACCTACGAGCAGTACTTC
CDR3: CASRPSGRTYEQYF

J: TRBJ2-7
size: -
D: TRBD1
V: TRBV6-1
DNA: TGTGCCAGCAGTAGACAGGGGGGTGAGCAGTACTTC
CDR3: CASSRQGGEQYF

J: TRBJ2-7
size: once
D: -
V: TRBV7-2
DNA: TGTGCCAGCAGCTTATCCCACGGGAGCTCCTACGAGCAGTACTTC
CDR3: CASSLSHGSSYEQYF

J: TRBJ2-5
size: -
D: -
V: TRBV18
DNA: TGTGCCAGCTCACCACGGATTGGGGGGACAGAGGAGACCCAGTACTTC
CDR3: CASSPRIGGTEETQYF

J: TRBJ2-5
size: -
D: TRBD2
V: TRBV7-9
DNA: TGTGCCAGCAGCTTGAGCGGGGGGTTAAAAGAGACCCAGTACTTC
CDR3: CASSLSGGLKETQYF

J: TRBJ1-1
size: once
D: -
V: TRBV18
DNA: TGTGCCAGCTCACCACCGATGGGCTACACTGAAGCTTTCTTT
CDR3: CASSPPMGYTEAFF